This T cell receptor beta chain was profiled in a study of blood T cell repertoires in COVID-19 (dated by TCRdb to the early 2020s). Some background on the complete study: Collaborator samples came from the United States, Italy and Spain and covered acute and convalescent phases of COVID-19. Deeply sampled blood TCRbeta repertoires from subjects exposed to, actively infected with, or recovered from COVID-19 were included in the dataset. Nearly every sample came with metadata listing a de-identified subject ID, COVID-19 status, age in years and sex. Samples were obtained from the ongoing ImmuneRACE study (first 160 participants) and from about 1,300 subjects provided by 6 global collaborators. Where HLA class I and class II types were available, the types were taken from metadata supplied by the sample provider, not from assay-based typing. The material from the prospective study consisted of cDNA or gDNA derived from T cells, B-cell-depleted T cells, or PBMCs. The repertoires were released in a freely available public database intended as a resource for research on the immune response to SARS-CoV-2.

In Seattle, one collaborating source enrolled patients while the infection was active and tracked those patients longitudinally over the course of disease. Whole blood was collected in K2EDTA tubes by collaborating institutions according to the institutions' own protocols. For TCRbeta analysis, collaborator samples were shipped as frozen whole blood, as isolated PBMCs, or as DNA extracted from either sample type. TCRbeta CDR3 regions were amplified from genomic DNA by means of the immunoSEQ Assay, a bias-controlled multiplex PCR. Regarding the original processing steps: The number of nucleated cells in each sample was estimated by amplification of reference gene primers within the assay. To quantify the absolute abundance of each unique TCRbeta CDR3 rearrangement, sequence reads were collapsed and filtered. Productive Simpson clonality was computed per sample as the square root of Simpson's diversity index over productive rearrangements. TCRdb re-hosts the immuneACCESS table, in-frame sequences only. Its copies lack some clones; in the studies checked, an unresolved V gene accounts for under half of them, and the cause for the rest is not known. From that table come the V and J calls and clone size; the DNA was used to work out D and trimming. Within this sample are 200,000 or so clones, with approximately 80% of them counted one time only. The top ten clonotypes cover 0.9% to 0.95% of the sample.

What the research found in general, with its limitations: The amount of clinical and demographic metadata varied by source and participant and was provided uncurated.

V lost 0 bases and J lost 0 bases, and the count of bases not matched to a germline gene is 11. Spanning cysteine to phenylalanine, the CDR3 consists of 18 amino acids. This entry keeps only the CDR3 DNA: 54 bases, framed from base 1. CDR1 and CDR2, per the germline V gene (reference sequence), are SEHNR and FQNEAQ. Note on this clone: Which antigen it targets is not known. There are no base qualities to consult, and no much larger clone falls within one base.

This clonotype originated in a man aged 55-75 years with COVID-19, enrolled during active disease. Material: peripheral blood. The V and J genes are TRBV7-9 and TRBJ2-7; 7 of the junction bases match TRBD2. The CDR3 region reads CASSLASGGSSSSYEQYF. Here is the DNA: TGTGCCAGCAGCTTAGCGTCCGGGGGGAGTAGTAGCTCCTACGAGCAGTACTTC.